The text below deals with one TCR beta chain. Its target is unknown. This entry comes from a study of cytomegalovirus exposure and HLA in healthy donors. Study-wide context: The same platform was used for the 120 validation repertoires and the 650 to 800 first-cohort repertoires, a later analysis reported.

Trimming cost V 6 bases and J 3 bases, with 20 bases left between them. Germline V gene data show CDR1 as MNHNY and CDR2 as SVGAGI (reference sequence). The length of the CDR3 is 16 residues. Method: immunoSEQ multiplex PCR; TCRdb's copy keeps in-frame clones and lacks some. The table lists under 150,000 clones, 80% to 90% of them singletons. Overall study findings and caveats: Researchers reported that a few CMV-associated chains were confirmed in vitro as CMV antigen-specific.

The source material was PBMCs. The chain is built from TRBV6-6 and TRBJ1-2; weak D call: TRBD1 (6 bases). The source of this sequence is a woman younger than 35 in good health and CMV-seronegative. Written as DNA, the CDR3 is TGTGCCAGCAGGTCCAATACACGACAGGACCACTATGGCTACACCTTC. Protein: CASRSNTRQDHYGYTF.